These 10 T cell receptor beta chains were all obtained from the same sample, sequenced in a study of shared clonotypes between healthy human individuals. Naive CD8 cells, CD45RO-negative and positively selected for CCR7, excluded terminally differentiated effector memory CD45RA+ cells. Using immunoSEQ multiplex PCR, the repertoire was profiled, and TCRdb retains in-frame clones only, with some absent. The table lists about 2 million clones, about 95% of them singletons. Sequenced: naive CD8+ T cells sorted from blood. These receptors were obtained from a man younger than 35 in good health.

The chain combines TRBV7-9 with TRBJ2-7; 7 nucleotides align to TRBD2. Germline CDR1 is SEHNR and CDR2 is FQNEAQ (reference sequence). The CDR3 loop spans 16 amino acids. V trimming: 5 bases; J trimming: 3 bases; junction bases outside the gene matches: 13. Here the CDR3 DNA reads TGTGCCAGCAGCACCCCTGGCGGGAGTAACCGCTACGAGCAGTACTTC. Translating it yields CASSTPGGSNRYEQYF.

V and J are TRBV25-1 and TRBJ2-7, with D possibly being TRBD1 (6 bases). The CDR3 length is 12 residues. Germline CDR1 and CDR2: MGHDK and SYGVNS. V lost 6 bases to trimming and J lost 4 bases, with 10 bases between them. The CDR3 region has the DNA TGTGCCAGCAGACAGGGATGGTACGAGCAGTACTTC. Protein product: CASRQGWYEQYF.

This clone appeared a single time. This CDR3 is also generated by other DNA sequences in the sample. The J gene is TRBJ1-3, the V gene TRBV7-2; no reliable D call. Trimming left V 1 base short and J 1 base short, with 8 bases between. Looked up from germline, CDR1 is SGHTA and CDR2 is FQGNSA. The CDR3 is 15 residues long. CDR3 sequence (DNA): TGTGCCAGCAGCTTAGGACGGAGTTCTGGAAACACCATATATTTT. Encoded protein: CASSLGRSSGNTIYF. Drawing the rest from reference TRBV7-2 and TRBJ1-3, the complete variable domain is GAGVSQSPSNKVTEKGKDVELRCDPISGHTALYWYRQSLGQGLEFLIYFQGNSAPDKSGLPSDRFSAERTGGSVSTLTIQRTQQEDSAVYLCASSLGRSSGNTIYFGEGSWLTVV.

V is TRBV6-5 and J is TRBJ1-2; no firm D call. The CDR3 contains 16 residues. Germline lookup yields CDR1 MNHEY and CDR2 SVGAGI. The germline V and J ends were trimmed by 4 bases and 6 bases, with 21 bases remaining between them. CDR3 bases: TGTGCCAGCAGTTTAACCCAAACCGGGGTCGTGCATGGCTACACCTTC. This sequence encodes CASSLTQTGVVHGYTF.

Of note for this clone: Germline and junction disagree at one end, which may indicate a read error. The V and J genes are TRBV6-1 and TRBJ2-7; the match to TRBD1 covers 9 bases. CDR1 and CDR2 from the germline V gene are MNHNS and SASEGT. The CDR3 runs to 12 residues. The CDR3 sequence is CASSEMGDRENF. The CDR3 DNA reads as TGTGCCAGCAGTGAAATGGGGGACAGGGAAAACTTC.

The sample holds one count of this clone. J is TRBJ1-3 and V is TRBV5-6; maybe TRBD1 (5 bases). The CDR3 runs 16 residues. Between the trimmed V and J ends, which lost 3 bases and 2 bases, there was a span of 15 bases. Germline CDR1 and CDR2: SGHDT and YYEEEE. DNA of the CDR3: TGTGCCAGCAGCTGGATGCTCAAGGGGACTGGAAACACCATATATTTT. Amino acid sequence: CASSWMLKGTGNTIYF.

This clone appeared once. This chain joins TRBV10-3 and TRBJ2-7; D is undetermined. The V end lost 5 bases, the J end lost 1 base, and 12 bases lay between the germline ends. Per the germline V gene, CDR1 is ENHRY and CDR2 is SYGVKD. The CDR3 runs 14 residues. The CDR3 DNA sequence: TGTGCCATCAGTAGCCAAGGGCGATCCTACGAGCAGTACTTC. The encoded protein is CAISSQGRSYEQYF.

The gene calls are TRBV11-1 and TRBJ1-1, with D perhaps matching TRBD1 (6 bases). The V end lost 5 bases, the J end lost 5 bases, and 15 bases lay between the germline ends. The CDR3 length is 14 residues. Germline values: CDR1 SGHAT, CDR2 FQDESV (reference sequence). The CDR3 region is CASSLSTGWTEAFF. The CDR3 DNA follows: TGTGCCAGCAGCCTCTCGACAGGCTGGACTGAAGCTTTCTTT.

This chain links TRBV10-2 with TRBJ2-5, with 12 nucleotides matching TRBD1. CDR1 WSHSY and CDR2 SAAADI come from the germline V gene. V shed 10 bases and J 5 bases; nucleotides not matched to a gene: 8. This CDR3 has 14 residues. The CDR3 protein is CAIRDRGQGETQYF. In DNA, the CDR3 is TGCGCCATCCGGGACAGGGGGCAGGGCGAGACCCAGTACTTC.

The chain recombines TRBV19 with TRBJ2-1; D not certain. Germline loops: CDR1 LNHDA, CDR2 SQIVND (reference sequence). This CDR3 contains 15 residues. Trimming shortened V by 0 bases and J by 9 bases, and 15 bases separated the two germline ends. CDR3 sequence: CASSIDPAASGEQFF. The CDR3, as DNA: TGTGCCAGTAGTATAGATCCGGCAGCTTCGGGTGAGCAGTTCTTC.